This is a list of T cell receptor beta chains from one sample in a study of cytomegalovirus exposure and HLA in healthy donors. TCRdb's copy holds only in-frame clones and misses some; the assay was immunoSEQ multiplex PCR. The data show 100,000 to 150,000 clones, with under 85% seen just once and roughly 4% held by the top ten. Sequenced input: PBMCs. The receptors come from a woman in her 50s in good health and CMV-seropositive. The CDR3 runs from the conserved cysteine through the conserved F or W. Fields, in order: J gene, V gene, D gene, clone size, CDR3 DNA, CDR3 protein. The D gene is left open where the match is weak. The size field is filled for only some rows; it gives once, few, many or a size class.

J gene: TRBJ1-4; V gene: TRBV5-1; D gene: TRBD1; clone size: NA; CDR3 DNA: TGCGCCAGCAGCTGGGACAGGGAGGGTGAAAAACTGTTTTTT; CDR3 protein: CASSWDREGEKLFF
J gene: TRBJ1-4; V gene: TRBV6-1; D gene: NA; clone size: NA; CDR3 DNA: TGTGCCAGCAGTTCTCAGAGGGGGTATGAAAAACTGTTTTTT; CDR3 protein: CASSSQRGYEKLFF
J gene: TRBJ1-1; V gene: TRBV9; D gene: NA; clone size: NA; CDR3 DNA: TGTGCCAGCACCCCTCCCCCCAGACAGCTTAGGATGAACACTGAAGCTTTCTTT; CDR3 protein: CASTPPPRQLRMNTEAFF
J gene: TRBJ1-5; V gene: TRBV19; D gene: NA; clone size: NA; CDR3 DNA: TGTGCCAGTAGACGGGGGGGACCGCAGCCCCAGCATTTT; CDR3 protein: CASRRGGPQPQHF
J gene: TRBJ1-2; V gene: TRBV12-5; D gene: NA; clone size: NA; CDR3 DNA: TGTGCTAGTGGTTTGGCCAGGGGAGATGGCTACACCTTC; CDR3 protein: CASGLARGDGYTF
J gene: TRBJ1-1; V gene: TRBV5-4; D gene: NA; clone size: NA; CDR3 DNA: TGTGCCAGCAGCTTCACAGGACGAATGAACACTGAAGCTTTCTTT; CDR3 protein: CASSFTGRMNTEAFF
J gene: TRBJ2-3; V gene: TRBV4-3; D gene: NA; clone size: NA; CDR3 DNA: TGCGCCAGCAGCCAAGATATTTCCGCGCCGGGACTTTCTAACACAGATACGCAGTATTTT; CDR3 protein: CASSQDISAPGLSNTDTQYF
J gene: TRBJ2-7; V gene: TRBV5-1; D gene: TRBD2; clone size: NA; CDR3 DNA: TGCGCCAGCAGCCCGGGGGGGGAGCGGTCCGAGCAGTACTTC; CDR3 protein: CASSPGGERSEQYF
J gene: TRBJ2-2; V gene: TRBV19; D gene: NA; clone size: NA; CDR3 DNA: TGTGCCACCAGTGGATCCGGGACATACACCGGGGAGCTGTTTTTT; CDR3 protein: CATSGSGTYTGELFF
J gene: TRBJ2-7; V gene: TRBV7-9; D gene: NA; clone size: NA; CDR3 DNA: TGTGCCAGCAGCTCGGGGGGCCACTCCTACGAGCAGTACTTC; CDR3 protein: CASSSGGHSYEQYF
J gene: TRBJ1-1; V gene: TRBV11-2; D gene: TRBD1; clone size: NA; CDR3 DNA: TGTGCCAGCAGCTTGGGCGGCAGGGGGTTAGTTGTAGCTTTCTTT; CDR3 protein: CASSLGGRGLVVAFF
J gene: TRBJ1-1; V gene: TRBV2; D gene: NA; clone size: few; CDR3 DNA: TGTGCCAGCCGTAACACTGAAGCTTTCTTT; CDR3 protein: CASRNTEAFF
J gene: TRBJ1-2; V gene: TRBV6-5; D gene: NA; clone size: NA; CDR3 DNA: TGTGCCAGCGGCTCCGGGGACTATGGCTACACCTTC; CDR3 protein: CASGSGDYGYTF
J gene: TRBJ2-1; V gene: TRBV12-5; D gene: TRBD2; clone size: NA; CDR3 DNA: TGTGCTAGTGGTTTGCCCGGGACTAGCTACAATGAGCAGTTCTTC; CDR3 protein: CASGLPGTSYNEQFF
J gene: TRBJ1-2; V gene: TRBV5-4; D gene: NA; clone size: few; CDR3 DNA: TGTGCCAGCAGACCGATCAGGGAGGGCTATGGCTACACCTTC; CDR3 protein: CASRPIREGYGYTF
J gene: TRBJ2-5; V gene: TRBV10-3; D gene: TRBD2; clone size: NA; CDR3 DNA: TGTGCCATCAGTGTGAGCGGGGAAGAGACCCAGTACTTC; CDR3 protein: CAISVSGEETQYF
J gene: TRBJ2-6; V gene: TRBV5-4; D gene: TRBD2; clone size: NA; CDR3 DNA: TGTGCCAGCAACTCCGGGGGGGCTAACTCTGGGGCCAACGTCCTGACTTTC; CDR3 protein: CASNSGGANSGANVLTF
J gene: TRBJ2-1; V gene: TRBV5-8; D gene: NA; clone size: NA; CDR3 DNA: TGTGCCAGCAGCCGAATGACAGGTACCTACAATGAGCAGTTCTTC; CDR3 protein: CASSRMTGTYNEQFF
J gene: TRBJ2-1; V gene: TRBV4-3; D gene: NA; clone size: NA; CDR3 DNA: TGCGCCAGCAGCCAACACAGGGCCTCCTACAATGAGCAGTTCTTC; CDR3 protein: CASSQHRASYNEQFF
J gene: TRBJ1-1; V gene: TRBV5-1; D gene: TRBD1; clone size: NA; CDR3 DNA: TGCGCCAGCAGCCAGGGGACAGCTAACACTGAAGCTTTCTTT; CDR3 protein: CASSQGTANTEAFF
J gene: TRBJ1-4; V gene: TRBV6-1; D gene: NA; clone size: NA; CDR3 DNA: TGTGCCAGCACCGGGAGAGGGTGGGAAAAACTGTTTTTT; CDR3 protein: CASTGRGWEKLFF
J gene: TRBJ1-5; V gene: TRBV4-2; D gene: TRBD1; clone size: NA; CDR3 DNA: TGTGCCAGCAGCCGGGACAGGGATAGCAATCAGCCCCAGCATTTT; CDR3 protein: CASSRDRDSNQPQHF
J gene: TRBJ2-3; V gene: TRBV19; D gene: TRBD2; clone size: NA; CDR3 DNA: TGTGCCAGTAGTACAGCGGGGGCAGATACGCAGTATTTT; CDR3 protein: CASSTAGADTQYF
J gene: TRBJ2-7; V gene: TRBV30; D gene: NA; clone size: NA; CDR3 DNA: TGTGCCTGGAGCCCGGAGACGGCGGGCTACGAGCAGTACTTC; CDR3 protein: CAWSPETAGYEQYF
J gene: TRBJ1-3; V gene: TRBV5-4; D gene: NA; clone size: NA; CDR3 DNA: TGTGCCAGCAGCGTGGACATATCCTCTGGAAACACCATATATTTT; CDR3 protein: CASSVDISSGNTIYF
J gene: TRBJ2-3; V gene: TRBV18; D gene: NA; clone size: NA; CDR3 DNA: TGTGCCAGCTCACCGAATCTAGGCACAGATACGCAGTATTTT; CDR3 protein: CASSPNLGTDTQYF
J gene: TRBJ2-7; V gene: TRBV7-6; D gene: NA; clone size: NA; CDR3 DNA: TGTGCCAGCAGCTTAGCCTCCGGGACGGGGGATGTTGAGCAGTACTTC; CDR3 protein: CASSLASGTGDVEQYF
J gene: TRBJ1-2; V gene: TRBV6-5; D gene: TRBD1; clone size: once; CDR3 DNA: TGTGCCAGCAGTTACTCTGGACAGGGGGGTTACTATGGCTACACCTTC; CDR3 protein: CASSYSGQGGYYGYTF
J gene: TRBJ2-3; V gene: TRBV27; D gene: NA; clone size: NA; CDR3 DNA: TGTGCCAGCAGTCGACAGGCCGCCAGAGATGCCACGCAGTATTTT; CDR3 protein: CASSRQAARDATQYF
J gene: TRBJ1-3; V gene: TRBV19; D gene: NA; clone size: NA; CDR3 DNA: TGTGCCAGTCACCCCGGAGGGGCAGCGGCCTCCTCTGGAAACACCATATATTTT; CDR3 protein: CASHPGGAAASSGNTIYF
J gene: TRBJ1-3; V gene: TRBV5-4; D gene: TRBD1; clone size: NA; CDR3 DNA: TGTGCCAGCAGCTTGTGGCAGGGGGCATCTGGAAACACCATATATTTT; CDR3 protein: CASSLWQGASGNTIYF
J gene: TRBJ2-7; V gene: TRBV4-2; D gene: NA; clone size: NA; CDR3 DNA: TGTGCCAGCAGCCAAGAGTCCAGGGGCTACGAGCAGTACTTC; CDR3 protein: CASSQESRGYEQYF
J gene: TRBJ2-7; V gene: TRBV6-1; D gene: NA; clone size: NA; CDR3 DNA: TGTGCCAGCAGAAATTCTTACGAGCAGTACTTC; CDR3 protein: CASRNSYEQYF
J gene: TRBJ1-2; V gene: TRBV28; D gene: TRBD1; clone size: few; CDR3 DNA: TGTGCCAGCGGAATGTCCTCGGGACAGGGGTCCTATGGCTACACCTTC; CDR3 protein: CASGMSSGQGSYGYTF
J gene: TRBJ1-2; V gene: TRBV5-6; D gene: NA; clone size: few; CDR3 DNA: TGTGCCAGCAGCCCCGGACTCAATGGTAACTATGGCTACACCTTC; CDR3 protein: CASSPGLNGNYGYTF
J gene: TRBJ2-7; V gene: TRBV7-8; D gene: NA; clone size: NA; CDR3 DNA: TGTGCCAGCAGCTACCAGCGGACTTCCGAGCAGTACTTC; CDR3 protein: CASSYQRTSEQYF
J gene: TRBJ1-4; V gene: TRBV5-4; D gene: TRBD1; clone size: NA; CDR3 DNA: TGTGCCAGCAGCTTGGTTGGGACAGGGTCGGGAAAACTGTTTTTT; CDR3 protein: CASSLVGTGSGKLFF
J gene: TRBJ1-5; V gene: TRBV4-3; D gene: NA; clone size: once; CDR3 DNA: TGCGCCAGCAGCCAAGTAGTCGGGGTTGTTAGCAATCAGCCCCAGCATTTT; CDR3 protein: CASSQVVGVVSNQPQHF
J gene: TRBJ2-2; V gene: TRBV14; D gene: TRBD1; clone size: NA; CDR3 DNA: TGTGCCAGCAGCCGAGGAATGGGGACAGTCACCACCGGGGAGCTGTTTTTT; CDR3 protein: CASSRGMGTVTTGELFF
J gene: TRBJ2-7; V gene: TRBV18; D gene: NA; clone size: NA; CDR3 DNA: TGTGCCAGCTCACGCAGCAACAGGGACTACGAGCAGTACTTC; CDR3 protein: CASSRSNRDYEQYF
J gene: TRBJ2-7; V gene: TRBV7-2; D gene: TRBD2; clone size: few; CDR3 DNA: TGTGCCAGCAGCTCCGGACTAGCGCGGCTCGGGGAGCAGTACTTC; CDR3 protein: CASSSGLARLGEQYF
J gene: TRBJ1-2; V gene: TRBV4-2; D gene: TRBD1; clone size: NA; CDR3 DNA: TGTGCCAGCAGCCAAGATAAGTATATCGGACAGGGCCTTGGCTACACCTTC; CDR3 protein: CASSQDKYIGQGLGYTF
J gene: TRBJ2-5; V gene: TRBV19; D gene: NA; clone size: once; CDR3 DNA: TGTGCCAGTAGTATAAGGGGAGAGACCCAGTACTTC; CDR3 protein: CASSIRGETQYF
J gene: TRBJ1-2; V gene: TRBV30; D gene: TRBD1; clone size: NA; CDR3 DNA: TGTGCCTGGAGTGTACGGCGGGCAGGGGGAAGGGGCTACACCTTC; CDR3 protein: CAWSVRRAGGRGYTF
J gene: TRBJ1-3; V gene: TRBV18; D gene: NA; clone size: NA; CDR3 DNA: TGTGCCAGCTCTCCTCCGGAGGGTTTCGGAAACACCATATATTTT; CDR3 protein: CASSPPEGFGNTIYF
J gene: TRBJ1-2; V gene: TRBV5-4; D gene: TRBD1; clone size: NA; CDR3 DNA: TGTGCCAGCAGCTTGAACAGGGGGCTAGGGAGCTATGGCTACACCTTC; CDR3 protein: CASSLNRGLGSYGYTF